Presented here are 28 T cell receptor beta chains from one specimen sequenced in a study of regulatory T cells in long-lasting Graves disease. Time point described: newly diagnosed GD, antithyroid drugs for less than 3 months. RNA extracted from PBMCs served as the sequencing template. Arm-PCR with iRepertoire HTBI primers amplified the CDR3 regions for these TCR beta libraries. TCRdb itself ran the multiplex PCR reads through MiXCR, one entry per CDR3 protein. The sample comprises around 420,000 distinct CDR3 sequences, approximately 15% of which are singletons, and about 7.8% rests with the top ten. These same records also appear under a second study, on T cells in Graves' hyperthyroidism and ophthalmopathy.

The sequences come from peripheral blood mononuclear cells (PBMCs), collected at new diagnosis, from a patient treated with antithyroid drugs. The source is a woman between 40 and 55 years old with Graves disease.

This clonotype was recorded many times. This rearrangement joins TRBV12-3 or TRBV12-4 to TRBJ1-2, with D uncertain. V lost 6 bases to trimming and J lost 2 bases, with 10 bases between them. The CDR3 sequence is 13 residues long. The CDR3 coding sequence is TGTGCCAGCAGAACCGGGATCAACTATGGCTACACCTTC. Its translation is CASRTGINYGYTF.

This clonotype was seen many times. V is TRBV5-8 and J is TRBJ2-7, with 12 bases lining up with TRBD1. CDR3 size: 16 residues. CDR1 is SGHTS and CDR2 is YDEGEE in the germline V gene. V dropped 4 bases and J dropped 5; count of bases not matched to a gene: 10. The CDR3 DNA follows: TGTGCCAGCAGCCACCGGGACAGGGGGCGCTTTGACGAGCAGTACTTC. Translation gives CASSHRDRGRFDEQYF.

This clonotype has ten or more counts. The genes are TRBV13 and TRBJ2-7; 9 bases line up with TRBD1. J was trimmed by 2 bases and V by 0 bases; bases with no gene match: 2. Germline CDR1 PRHDT, CDR2 FYEKMQ (reference sequence). This CDR3 has 15 amino acids. CDR3 DNA sequence: TGTGCCAGCAGCTTAGGGGGACAGGGCCCCTACGAGCAGTACTTC. Translating it yields CASSLGGQGPYEQYF.

The gene calls are TRBV28 and TRBJ2-1, with D unclear. Germline lookup yields CDR1 MDHEN and CDR2 SYDVKM. V was clipped by 3 bases and J by 0 bases, with 12 bases between them. The CDR3 covers 16 residues. CDR3: CASSFYSLSSYNEQFF. CDR3 bases: TGTGCCAGCAGTTTCTACAGCCTGAGCTCCTACAATGAGCAGTTCTTC.

This clonotype was seen many times. The chain employs TRBV2 and TRBJ2-4, with 14 positions matching TRBD2. This CDR3 region has 17 residues. The V and J ends lost 8 bases and 1 base, in that order; junction bases with no gene match: 7. Per the germline V gene, CDR1 is SNHLY and CDR2 is FYNNEI. CDR3 sequence reads: CASGTSGRWKAKNIQYF. The CDR3 bases are TGTGCCAGCGGGACTAGCGGGAGATGGAAGGCCAAAAACATTCAGTACTTC. The full variable domain, its missing parts supplied by reference TRBV2 and TRBJ2-4, is EPEVTQTPSHQVTQMGQEVILRCVPISNHLYFYWYRQILGQKVEFLVSFYNNEISEKSEIFDDQFSVERPDGSNFTLKIRSTKLEDSAMYFCASGTSGRWKAKNIQYFGAGTRLSVL.

The V gene is TRBV15, the J gene TRBJ1-1; D is ambiguous. The ends were cut back, 4 bases at V and 11 bases at J, with 11 bases in the middle. From germline, CDR1 is LNHNV and CDR2 YYDKDF (reference sequence). This CDR3 has 11 residues. CDR3: CATSTGKGAFF. In DNA, the CDR3 is TGTGCCACCAGCACCGGGAAAGGGGCTTTCTTT. Filled out from reference TRBV15 and TRBJ1-1, the complete variable domain reads DAMVIQNPRYQVTQFGKPVTLSCSQTLNHNVMYWYQQKSSQAPKLLFHYYDKDFNNEADTPDNFQSRRPNTSFCFLDIRSPGLGDTAMYLCATSTGKGAFFGQGTRLTVV.

This clonotype was seen repeatedly, ten times or more. This chain connects TRBV3-1 to TRBJ1-1; TRBD1 matches at 9 bases. CDR1 and CDR2 (germline): LGHDT, YNNKEL (reference sequence). V gave up 4 bases and J gave up 0 bases; unmatched junction bases: 6. The length of the CDR3 is 16 residues. CDR3 bases: TGTGCCAGCAGCCTAGGGACAGGGAAGATGAACACTGAAGCTTTCTTT. This gives the protein CASSLGTGKMNTEAFF.

Only one count was recorded for this clonotype. The chain employs TRBV11-2 and TRBJ2-3; 11 bases line up with TRBD2. The CDR3 runs to 17 residues. Trimming cost V 1 base and J 2 bases; bases outside gene matches: 5. Germline V gene data show CDR1 as SGHAT and CDR2 as FQNNGV. CDR3 coding DNA: TGTGCCAGCAGCTTAGCCGGGACTAGCGGAACCACAGATACGCAGTATTTT. Amino acid sequence: CASSLAGTSGTTDTQYF.

In the case of this clonotype: With only one base between it and a far larger clone, this is likely a read error. The chain employs TRBV2 and TRBJ2-1; TRBD2 agrees at 11 bases. The last part of the DNA fits TRBJ2-3 better; the J call may be wrong. There are 15 residues in the CDR3. Germline V gives CDR1 SNHLY, CDR2 FYNNEI. The DNA for the CDR3 is TGTGCCAGCATCGAGCTAGCGGGAGGCCCGGGTACGCAGTATTTT. Residues: CASIELAGGPGTQYF.

This clonotype was seen many times. This chain joins TRBV27 and TRBJ1-1, with 7 bases matching TRBD1. Germline CDR1 and CDR2: MNHEY and SMNVEV (reference sequence). This CDR3 is built from 15 residues. Losses at the gene ends were 5 bases for V and 2 bases for J; bases not matched to a gene: 8. CDR3 protein: CASSTHRDRNTEAFF. The CDR3 DNA is TGTGCCAGCAGTACCCACCGGGACAGAAACACTGAAGCTTTCTTT.

A few counts support this clonotype. The chain links TRBV12-3 or TRBV12-4 to TRBJ2-4; D is uncertain. This CDR3 spans 15 amino acids. The V end lost 6 bases, the J end lost 1 base, and 13 bases lay between the germline ends. CDR3 coding DNA: TGTGCCAGCAGCTCGCCAATGAGGGCCAAAAACATTCAGTACTTC. Its protein product is CASSSPMRAKNIQYF.

There are a few counts of this clonotype. A read error may produce the germline difference seen at one junction end. This chain joins TRBV12-3 or TRBV12-4 and TRBJ2-1, with TRBD2 matching 16 bases. The CDR3 has 15 amino acids. CDR3 DNA sequence: TGTGCCAGCAGTCCTCGGGGGACTAGCGGGAGGGCCGGACGCTTC. Translating it yields CASSPRGTSGRAGRF.

This clonotype was recorded many times. The chain is built from TRBV2 and TRBJ1-4; D not certain. Trimming pared 7 bases from V and 0 bases from J, leaving 9 bases between. Germline CDR1 reads SNHLY; CDR2 reads FYNNEI. The length of the CDR3 is 14 residues. CDR3 region: CASMVPPTNEKLFF. CDR3 nucleotides: TGTGCCAGCATGGTTCCCCCAACTAATGAAAAACTGTTTTTT.

This clonotype was seen ten or more times. This chain uses TRBV6-1 with TRBJ2-6; D remains unclear. This CDR3 has 11 residues. Per the germline V gene, CDR1 is MNHNS and CDR2 is SASEGT. The V end was cut by 8 bases, the J end by 1 base, with 0 bases between. The CDR3 reads CASSGANVLTF. CDR3 DNA sequence: TGTGCCAGCTCTGGGGCCAACGTCCTGACTTTC.

This clonotype was counted many times. This chain uses TRBV28 with TRBJ1-5, with 12 bases identical to TRBD1. Germline loops: CDR1 MDHEN, CDR2 SYDVKM. Trimming cost V 5 bases and J 4 bases; bases outside gene matches: 3. The CDR3 is made up of 15 amino acids. In nucleotides, the CDR3 is TGTGCCAGCAGTCCGGGACAGGGGGCGAATCAGCCCCAGCATTTT. Protein: CASSPGQGANQPQHF.

The CDR3 sequence: CSARLPGQGISPLHF. DNA for the CDR3: TGCAGTGCTAGGTTACCGGGACAGGGGATTTCACCCCTCCACTTT. V usage is TRBV20-1 and J usage is TRBJ1-6, with 10 bases lining up with TRBD1. The germline gives CDR1 DFQATT, CDR2 SNEGSKA (reference sequence). V shed 3 bases, J shed 9 bases, and the junction held 8 bases outside the gene matches. There are 15 residues in the CDR3.

The genes are TRBV11-2 and TRBJ2-1; 14 bases match TRBD2. The ends lost 0 bases at V and 0 bases at J; junction bases unmatched: 4. Germline-derived CDR1 and CDR2 are SGHAT and FQNNGV. The CDR3 extends over 19 amino acids. The CDR3 DNA sequence: TGTGCCAGCAGCTTAGATCCGGGACTAGCGGGGGACTCCTACAATGAGCAGTTCTTC. It translates to CASSLDPGLAGDSYNEQFF.

This clonotype was seen a few times. The chain couples TRBV20-1 to TRBJ1-2, with D unresolved. Germline values: CDR1 DFQATT, CDR2 SNEGSKA (reference sequence). This CDR3 is 10 amino acids long. The ends were cut back, 6 bases at V and 3 bases at J, with 5 bases in the middle. CDR3 sequence reads: CSAADYGYTF. The CDR3 DNA reads as TGCAGTGCGGCGGACTATGGCTACACCTTC.

A word on this clonotype: A much larger clone lies one base from this, so it may be a read error. The chain recombines TRBV30 with TRBJ2-1; no clear D. Germline values: CDR1 GTSNPN, CDR2 SVGIG (reference sequence). With 5 bases removed from V and 8 bases from J, the gap between germline ends came to 7 bases. This CDR3 is built from 10 residues. CDR3 nucleotide sequence: TGTGCCTGGGGTGATCATGAGCAGTTCTTC. Protein product: CAWGDHEQFF. Drawing the rest from reference TRBV30 and TRBJ2-1, the complete variable domain is SQTIHQWPATLVQPVGSPLSLECTVEGTSNPNLYWYRQAAGRGLQLLFYSVGIGQISSEVPQNLSASRPQDRQFILSSKKLLLSDSGFYLCAWGDHEQFFGPGTRLTVL.

This clonotype was recorded a few times. The CDR3 spells CASRFSGRSPYEQYF. The CDR3 coding sequence is TGTGCCAGCAGATTTAGCGGGAGATCCCCCTACGAGCAGTACTTC. J is TRBJ2-7 and V is TRBV27, with TRBD2 matching 9 bases. J was trimmed by 2 bases and V by 6 bases; bases with no gene match: 8. Germline-derived CDR1 and CDR2 are MNHEY and SMNVEV (reference sequence). The CDR3 is made up of 15 amino acids.

This clonotype showed up many times. V is TRBV12-3 or TRBV12-4 and J is TRBJ2-5; D is undetermined. The CDR3 runs 14 residues. The V end lost 1 base, the J end lost 5 bases, and 11 bases lay between the germline ends. CDR3 coding DNA: TGTGCCAGCAGTTTAGGACATGGGTGGGAGACCCAGTACTTC. Encoded protein: CASSLGHGWETQYF.

This clonotype showed up just a few times. The chain combines TRBV19 with TRBJ1-5; D is possibly TRBD1 (6 bases). Germline CDR1 is LNHDA and CDR2 is SQIVND (reference sequence). V lost 5 bases, J lost 2 bases, and 16 bases lay in between. This CDR3 is built from 16 residues. CDR3 bases: TGTGCCAGTAGTCCACAGGGATTTCTGGGCAATCAGCCCCAGCATTTT. Translated, it gives CASSPQGFLGNQPQHF.

This clonotype was found many times. The chain uses TRBV2 and TRBJ2-1; D is uncertain. The V and J ends lost 6 bases and 4 bases respectively, with 7 bases between them. The CDR3 has 12 residues. The V gene's germline CDR1 is SNHLY and CDR2 FYNNEI. In nucleotides, the CDR3 is TGTGCCAGCAGGAGTACTTACAATGAGCAGTTCTTC. Translated, it gives CASRSTYNEQFF.

This clonotype was seen a handful of times. This chain links TRBV5-1 with TRBJ2-3, with D uncertain. The V gene lost 0 bases and the J gene lost 3 bases, with 5 bases spanning the gap. The length of the CDR3 is 13 residues. Germline lookup yields CDR1 SGHRS and CDR2 YFSETQ. The CDR3 loop reads CASSLEQTDTQYF. For the CDR3, the DNA is TGCGCCAGCAGCTTGGAACAGACAGATACGCAGTATTTT.

This chain links TRBV20-1 with TRBJ1-2; maybe TRBD1 (6 bases). The CDR3 sequence is 15 residues long. The germline V gene encodes CDR1 DFQATT and CDR2 SNEGSKA (reference sequence). The V end was cut by 7 bases, the J end by 4 bases, with 22 bases between. Here the CDR3 reads CSVLASGVRGYGYTF. The DNA for the CDR3 is TGCAGTGTTCTCGCATCAGGGGTACGGGGCTATGGCTACACCTTC.

This clonotype occurred a few times. The CDR3 nucleotides are TGTGCCACTAAGACAGGGCAAATCTCTGGGGCCAACGTCCTGACTTTC. Amino acid sequence: CATKTGQISGANVLTF. The V gene is TRBV6-1, the J gene TRBJ2-6; TRBD1 aligns across 7 bases. Germline V gives CDR1 MNHNS, CDR2 SASEGT. The CDR3 totals 16 residues. J gave up 0 bases and V 10 bases, and 9 bases lay outside the gene matches.

V and J are TRBV2 and TRBJ2-7; 15 bases match TRBD2. The CDR3 loop spans 15 amino acids. The V and J ends lost 6 bases and 2 bases, in that order; junction bases with no gene match: 2. CDR1 and CDR2 from the germline V gene are SNHLY and FYNNEI. CDR3 residues: CASRGLAGGAYEQYF. The CDR3 coding sequence is TGTGCCAGCAGGGGACTAGCGGGAGGAGCCTACGAGCAGTACTTC.

In its sample, this clonotype was seen a few times. This chain uses TRBV5-6 with TRBJ2-7; D is possibly TRBD2 (5 bases). Between the trimmed V and J ends, which lost 0 bases and 0 bases, there was a span of 13 bases. The CDR3 is 16 residues long. Germline V lookup: CDR1 SGHDT, CDR2 YYEEEE. CDR3 DNA sequence: TGTGCCAGCAGCTTGGTTGGACTCTCGAGCTCCTACGAGCAGTACTTC. Protein sequence: CASSLVGLSSSYEQYF.